The clone carrying this T cell receptor beta chain was recorded at least ten times. This sample stems from a study of response to subunit inactivated influenza vaccine. The ends were cut back, 7 bases at V and 5 bases at J, with 18 bases in the middle. CDR3 length: 14 amino acids. One entry per CDR3 protein results from TCRdb running MiXCR on the RT-PCR reads. The sample shows hundreds of thousands of distinct CDR3 sequences, about 18% of them seen only once. The chain uses TRBV12-3 or TRBV12-4 and TRBJ2-7; a weak D match, TRBD1 (5 bases). The source was PBMCs from blood, collected around 5 days after vaccination. The sequence was obtained from a man aged 50-59 years who received an inactivated influenza vaccine. Here the CDR3 reads CASTYRPRMDEQYF. CDR3 nucleotides: TGTGCCAGCACTTACAGGCCGCGTATGGACGAGCAGTACTTC.